What follows describes a single T cell receptor (beta chain). The entry originates in a study of Graves' ophthalmopathy and Graves' hyperthyroidism. Study-wide context: Investigators collected peripheral blood at initial diagnosis, before any treatment was given.

The authors amplified TCR beta CDR3 regions from RNA transcripts. Investigators did first-round RT-PCR with HTBI primers, then second-round multiplex PCR. TCRdb processed the multiplex PCR reads anew with MiXCR; each CDR3 protein has one entry. Seen here are over 500,000 distinct CDR3 sequences, about a fifth observed once, and the top ten hold about 6.6%. The germline gives CDR1 SEHNR, CDR2 FQNEAQ (reference sequence). V gave up 5 bases and J gave up 6 bases, with 14 bases separating them. The CDR3 has 13 amino acids. Cases classed as stable hyperthyroidism had no ophthalmopathy within 18 months of follow-up.

The TCR was taken from a woman aged 18-35 years with stable Graves' hyperthyroidism. Some clones in this sample may be carry-over from other donors' samples. Source material: peripheral blood. The chain employs TRBV7-9 and TRBJ2-7; D assignment may be TRBD1 or TRBD2 (5 bases each). This CDR3 reads CASSLSHGGEQYF. DNA for the CDR3: TGTGCCAGCAGCCTCTCGCATGGGGGCGAGCAGTACTTC.